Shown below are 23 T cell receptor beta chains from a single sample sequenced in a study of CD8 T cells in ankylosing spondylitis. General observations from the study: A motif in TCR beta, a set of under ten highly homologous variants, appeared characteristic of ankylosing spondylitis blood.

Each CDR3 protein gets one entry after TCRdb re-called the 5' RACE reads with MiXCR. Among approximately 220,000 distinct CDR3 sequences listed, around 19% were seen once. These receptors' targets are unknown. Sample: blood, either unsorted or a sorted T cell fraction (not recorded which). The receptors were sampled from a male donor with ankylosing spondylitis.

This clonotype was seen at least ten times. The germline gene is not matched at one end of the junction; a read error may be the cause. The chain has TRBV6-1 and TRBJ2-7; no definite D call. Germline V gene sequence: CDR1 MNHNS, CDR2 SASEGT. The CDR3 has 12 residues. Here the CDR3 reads CASSEGSYEQYF. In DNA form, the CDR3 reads TGTGCCAGCAGCGAAGGGTCCTACGAGCAGTACTTC.

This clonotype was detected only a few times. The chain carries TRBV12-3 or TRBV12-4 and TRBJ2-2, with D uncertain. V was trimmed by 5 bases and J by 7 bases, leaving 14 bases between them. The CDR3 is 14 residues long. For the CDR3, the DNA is TGTGCCAGCAGTCCAAATAGACAAAACGGGGAGCTGTTTTTT. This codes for CASSPNRQNGELFF.

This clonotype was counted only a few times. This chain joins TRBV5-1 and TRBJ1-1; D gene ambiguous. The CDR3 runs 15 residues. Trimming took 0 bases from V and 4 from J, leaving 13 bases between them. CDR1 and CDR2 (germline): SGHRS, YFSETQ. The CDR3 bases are TGCGCCAGCAGCTTGGCCGTCCAAGGGCTCACTGAAGCTTTCTTT. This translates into CASSLAVQGLTEAFF.

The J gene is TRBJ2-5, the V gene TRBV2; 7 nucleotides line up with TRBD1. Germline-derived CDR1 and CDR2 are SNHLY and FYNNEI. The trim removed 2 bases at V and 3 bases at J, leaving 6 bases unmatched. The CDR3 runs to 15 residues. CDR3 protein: CASSEPETGKETQYF. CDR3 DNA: TGTGCCAGCAGTGAACCCGAGACAGGGAAAGAGACCCAGTACTTC.

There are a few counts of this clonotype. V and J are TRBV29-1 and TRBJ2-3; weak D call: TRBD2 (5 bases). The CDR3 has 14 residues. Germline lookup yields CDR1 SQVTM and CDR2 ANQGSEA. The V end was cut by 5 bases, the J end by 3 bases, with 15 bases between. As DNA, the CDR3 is TGCAGCGTTCCCCCGGGAAGTCGTACAGATACGCAGTATTTT. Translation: CSVPPGSRTDTQYF.

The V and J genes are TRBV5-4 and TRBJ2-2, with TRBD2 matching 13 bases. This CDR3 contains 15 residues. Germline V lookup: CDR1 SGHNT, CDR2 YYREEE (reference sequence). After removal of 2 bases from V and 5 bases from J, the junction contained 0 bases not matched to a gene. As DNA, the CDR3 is TGTGCCAGCAGCTTACTAGCGGGAGGGACCGGGGAGCTGTTTTTT. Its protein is CASSLLAGGTGELFF.

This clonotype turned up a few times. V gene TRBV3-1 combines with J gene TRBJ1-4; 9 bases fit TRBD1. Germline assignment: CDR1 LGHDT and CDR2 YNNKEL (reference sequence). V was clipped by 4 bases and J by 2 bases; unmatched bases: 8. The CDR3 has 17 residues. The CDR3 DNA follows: TGTGCCAGCAGCCTGCTCGGACAGGGGACGACTAATGAAAAACTGTTTTTT. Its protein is CASSLLGQGTTNEKLFF.

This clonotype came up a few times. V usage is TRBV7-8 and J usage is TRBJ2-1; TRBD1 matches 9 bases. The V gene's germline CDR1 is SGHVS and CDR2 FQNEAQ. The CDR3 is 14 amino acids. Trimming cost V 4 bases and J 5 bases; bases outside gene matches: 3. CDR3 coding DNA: TGTGCCAGCAGCTCCCGGGACAGGGACAATGAGCAGTTCTTC. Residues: CASSSRDRDNEQFF.

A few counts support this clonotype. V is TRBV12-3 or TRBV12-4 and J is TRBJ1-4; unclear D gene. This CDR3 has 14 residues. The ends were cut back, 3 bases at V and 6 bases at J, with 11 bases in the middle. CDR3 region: CASSFGFMDEKLFF. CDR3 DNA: TGTGCCAGCAGTTTTGGGTTCATGGATGAAAAACTGTTTTTT.

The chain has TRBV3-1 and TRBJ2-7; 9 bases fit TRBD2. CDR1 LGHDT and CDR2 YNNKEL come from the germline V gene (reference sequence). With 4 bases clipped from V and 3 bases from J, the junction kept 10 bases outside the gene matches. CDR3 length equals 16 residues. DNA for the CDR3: TGTGCCAGCAGCCCCAGCGGGGGGCCCCCTTTCTACGAGCAGTACTTC. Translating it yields CASSPSGGPPFYEQYF.

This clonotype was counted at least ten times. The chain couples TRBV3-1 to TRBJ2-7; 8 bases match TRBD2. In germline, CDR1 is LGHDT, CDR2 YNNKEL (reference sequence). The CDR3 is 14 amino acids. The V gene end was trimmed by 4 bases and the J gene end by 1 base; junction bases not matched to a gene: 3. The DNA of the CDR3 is TGTGCCAGCAGCCCAACTAGCGGATCCTACGAGCAGTACTTC. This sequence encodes CASSPTSGSYEQYF.

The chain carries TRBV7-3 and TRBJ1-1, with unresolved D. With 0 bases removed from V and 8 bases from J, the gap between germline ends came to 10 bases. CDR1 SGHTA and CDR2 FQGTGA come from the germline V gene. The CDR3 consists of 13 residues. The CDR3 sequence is CASSLTLGQEAFF. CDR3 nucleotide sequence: TGTGCCAGCAGCTTAACGCTAGGGCAGGAAGCTTTCTTT. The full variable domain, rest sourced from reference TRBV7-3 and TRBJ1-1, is GAGVSQTPSNKVTEKGKYVELRCDPISGHTALYWYRQSLGQGPEFLIYFQGTGAADDSGLPNDRFFAVRPEGSVSTLKIQRTERGDSAVYLCASSLTLGQEAFFGQGTRLTVV.

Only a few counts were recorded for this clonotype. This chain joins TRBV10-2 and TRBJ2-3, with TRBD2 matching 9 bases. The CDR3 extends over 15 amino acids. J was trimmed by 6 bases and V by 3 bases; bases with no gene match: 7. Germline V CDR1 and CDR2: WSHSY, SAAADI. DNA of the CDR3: TGCGCCAGCAGTGATCCTAGCGGGATGGGGGATACGCAGTATTTT. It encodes CASSDPSGMGDTQYF.

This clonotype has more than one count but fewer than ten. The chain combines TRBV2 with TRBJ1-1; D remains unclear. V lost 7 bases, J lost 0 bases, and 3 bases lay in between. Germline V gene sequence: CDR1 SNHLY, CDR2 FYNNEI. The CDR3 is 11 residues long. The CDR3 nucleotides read TGTGCCAGCAACCTGAACACTGAAGCTTTCTTT. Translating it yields CASNLNTEAFF.

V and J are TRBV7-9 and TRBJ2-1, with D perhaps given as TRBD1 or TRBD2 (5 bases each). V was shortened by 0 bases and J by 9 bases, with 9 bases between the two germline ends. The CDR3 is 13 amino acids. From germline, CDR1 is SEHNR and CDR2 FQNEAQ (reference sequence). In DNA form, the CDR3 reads TGTGCCAGCAGCTTAGCGGGGGATTTTGAGCAGTTCTTC. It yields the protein CASSLAGDFEQFF. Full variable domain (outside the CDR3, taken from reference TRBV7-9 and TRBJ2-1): DTGVSQNPRHKITKRGQNVTFRCDPISEHNRLYWYRQTLGQGPEFLTYFQNEAQLEKSRLLSDRFSAERPKGSFSTLEIQRTEQGDSAMYLCASSLAGDFEQFFGPGTRLTVL.

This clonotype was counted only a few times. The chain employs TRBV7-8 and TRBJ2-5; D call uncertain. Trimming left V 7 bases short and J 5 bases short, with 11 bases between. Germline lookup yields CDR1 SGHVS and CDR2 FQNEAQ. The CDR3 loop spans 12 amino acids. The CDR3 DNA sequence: TGTGCCAGCAACAAAGGAGAGGAGACCCAGTACTTC. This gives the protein CASNKGEETQYF.

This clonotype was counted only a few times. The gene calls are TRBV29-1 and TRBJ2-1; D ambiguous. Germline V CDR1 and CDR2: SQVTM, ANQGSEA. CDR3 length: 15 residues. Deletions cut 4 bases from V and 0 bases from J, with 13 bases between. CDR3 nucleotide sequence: TGCAGCGTTGCCCCTCCTAGTCCCTCCTACAATGAGCAGTTCTTC. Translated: CSVAPPSPSYNEQFF.

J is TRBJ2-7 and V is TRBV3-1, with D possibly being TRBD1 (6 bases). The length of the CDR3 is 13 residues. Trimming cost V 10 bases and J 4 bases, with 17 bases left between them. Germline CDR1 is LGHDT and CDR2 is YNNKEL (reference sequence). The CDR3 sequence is CANYGQTAYEQYF. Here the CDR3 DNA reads TGTGCCAACTACGGACAGACAGCGTACGAGCAGTACTTC.

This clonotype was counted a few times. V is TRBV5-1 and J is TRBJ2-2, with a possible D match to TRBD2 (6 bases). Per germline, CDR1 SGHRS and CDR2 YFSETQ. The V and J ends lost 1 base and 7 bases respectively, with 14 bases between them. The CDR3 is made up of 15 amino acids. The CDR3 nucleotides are TGCGCCAGCAGCTTGCTGTGGGAGGCCGGCGGGGAGCTGTTTTTT. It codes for CASSLLWEAGGELFF.

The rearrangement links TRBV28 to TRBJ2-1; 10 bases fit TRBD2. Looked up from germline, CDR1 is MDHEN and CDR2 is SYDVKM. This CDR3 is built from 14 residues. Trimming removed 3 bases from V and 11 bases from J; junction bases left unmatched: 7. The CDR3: CASSFSGLAQQQFF. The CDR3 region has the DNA TGTGCCAGCAGTTTTTCGGGACTAGCGCAACAGCAGTTCTTC.

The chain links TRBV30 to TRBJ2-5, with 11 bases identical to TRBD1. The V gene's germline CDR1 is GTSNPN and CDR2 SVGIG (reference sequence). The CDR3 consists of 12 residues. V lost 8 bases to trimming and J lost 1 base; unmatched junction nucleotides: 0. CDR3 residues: CAGTGGQETQYF. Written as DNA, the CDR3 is TGTGCCGGGACAGGGGGCCAAGAGACCCAGTACTTC.

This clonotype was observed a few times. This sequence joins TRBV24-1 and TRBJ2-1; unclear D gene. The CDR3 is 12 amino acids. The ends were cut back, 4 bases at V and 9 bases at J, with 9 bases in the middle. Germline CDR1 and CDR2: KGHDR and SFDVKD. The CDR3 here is CATSDSFGEQFF. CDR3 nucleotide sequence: TGTGCCACCAGTGACTCATTCGGTGAGCAGTTCTTC.

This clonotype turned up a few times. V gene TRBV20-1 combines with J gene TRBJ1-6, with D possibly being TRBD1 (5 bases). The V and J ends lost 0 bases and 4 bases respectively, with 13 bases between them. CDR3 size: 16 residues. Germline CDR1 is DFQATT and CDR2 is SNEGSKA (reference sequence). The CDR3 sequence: CSARESLTVYNSPLHF. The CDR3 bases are TGCAGTGCTAGAGAGAGTCTGACAGTTTATAATTCACCCCTCCACTTT.